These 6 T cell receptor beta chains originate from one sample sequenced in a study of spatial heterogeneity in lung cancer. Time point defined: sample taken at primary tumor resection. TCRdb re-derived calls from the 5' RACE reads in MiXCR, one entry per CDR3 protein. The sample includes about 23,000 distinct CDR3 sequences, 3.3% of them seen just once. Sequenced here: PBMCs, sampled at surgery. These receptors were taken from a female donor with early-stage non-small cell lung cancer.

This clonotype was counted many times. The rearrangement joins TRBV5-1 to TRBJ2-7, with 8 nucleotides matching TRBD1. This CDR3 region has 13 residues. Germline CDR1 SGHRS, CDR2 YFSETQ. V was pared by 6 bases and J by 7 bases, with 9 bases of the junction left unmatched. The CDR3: CASTGQGMGEQYF. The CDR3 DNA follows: TGCGCCAGCACCGGACAGGGCATGGGGGAGCAGTACTTC.

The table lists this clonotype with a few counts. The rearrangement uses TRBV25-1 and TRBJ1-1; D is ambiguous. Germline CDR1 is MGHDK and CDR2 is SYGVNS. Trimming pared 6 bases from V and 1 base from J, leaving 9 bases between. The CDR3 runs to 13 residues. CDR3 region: CASRFGENTEAFF. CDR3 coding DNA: TGTGCCAGCAGGTTCGGGGAGAACACTGAAGCTTTCTTT.

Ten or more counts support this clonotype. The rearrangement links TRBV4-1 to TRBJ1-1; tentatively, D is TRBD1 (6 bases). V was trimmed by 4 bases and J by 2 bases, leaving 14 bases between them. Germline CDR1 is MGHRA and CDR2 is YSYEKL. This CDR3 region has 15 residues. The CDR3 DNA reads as TGCGCCAGCAGCCCTGATACGGGGGCCAACACTGAAGCTTTCTTT. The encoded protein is CASSPDTGANTEAFF.

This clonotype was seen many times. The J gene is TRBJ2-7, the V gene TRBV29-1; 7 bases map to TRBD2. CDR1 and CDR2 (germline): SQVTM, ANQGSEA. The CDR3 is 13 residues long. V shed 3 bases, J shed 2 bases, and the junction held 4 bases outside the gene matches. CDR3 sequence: CSVEGGTTYEQYF. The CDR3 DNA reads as TGCAGCGTTGAGGGAGGGACTACCTACGAGCAGTACTTC.

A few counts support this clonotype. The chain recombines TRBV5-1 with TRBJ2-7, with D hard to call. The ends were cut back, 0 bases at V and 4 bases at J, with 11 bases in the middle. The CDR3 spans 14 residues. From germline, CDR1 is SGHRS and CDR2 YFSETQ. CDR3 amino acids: CASSLVAPGYEQYF. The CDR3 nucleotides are TGCGCCAGCAGCTTGGTGGCCCCTGGGTACGAGCAGTACTTC.

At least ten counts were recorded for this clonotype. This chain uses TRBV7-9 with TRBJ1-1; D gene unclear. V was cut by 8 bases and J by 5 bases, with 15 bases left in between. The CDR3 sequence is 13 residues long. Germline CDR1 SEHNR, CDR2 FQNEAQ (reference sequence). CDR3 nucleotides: TGTGCCAGCGGCGAGGCGGCGGGAACTGAAGCTTTCTTT. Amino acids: CASGEAAGTEAFF.